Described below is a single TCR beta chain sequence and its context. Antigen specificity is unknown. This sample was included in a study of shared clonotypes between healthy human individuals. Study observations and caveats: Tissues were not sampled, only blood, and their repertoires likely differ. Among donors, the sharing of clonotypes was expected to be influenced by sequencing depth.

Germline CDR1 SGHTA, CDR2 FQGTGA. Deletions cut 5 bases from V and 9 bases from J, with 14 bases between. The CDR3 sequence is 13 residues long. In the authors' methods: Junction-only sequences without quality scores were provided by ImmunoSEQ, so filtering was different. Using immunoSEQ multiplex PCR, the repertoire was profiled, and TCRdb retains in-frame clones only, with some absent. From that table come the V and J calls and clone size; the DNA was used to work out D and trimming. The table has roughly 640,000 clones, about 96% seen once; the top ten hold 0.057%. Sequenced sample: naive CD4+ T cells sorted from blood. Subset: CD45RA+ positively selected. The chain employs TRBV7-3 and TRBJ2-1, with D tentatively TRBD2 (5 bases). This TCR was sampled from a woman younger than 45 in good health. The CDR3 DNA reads TGTGCCAGCAGCCCGAGTGCGGGCCTTGAGCAGTTCTTC. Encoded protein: CASSPSAGLEQFF.